Sequencing of this TCR beta chain was carried out in a study of identical twins. With template switching, a universal primer site was added, and the cDNA carried unique molecular identifiers. MiXCR, run by TCRdb on the 5' RACE reads, gives a single entry per CDR3 protein. The repertoire holds approximately 530,000 distinct CDR3 sequences, with about 22% as singletons. Concerning this clonotype: Its antigen is still unknown.

Findings of the study overall: Clonotypes of the beta chain that were abundant in cord blood carried fewer insertions (memory repertoires showed none). Partly confounded zero-insertion analyses could result from invariant MAIT and iNKT cells. Low generation probability was overrepresented in out-of-frame alpha sequences shared by twins.

There are 15 residues in the CDR3. The germline CDR1 and CDR2 sequences are SQVTM and ANQGSEA. V lost 6 bases, J lost 2 bases, and 16 bases lay in between. The data also belong to a second study, concerning yellow fever vaccine responses in identical twins.

The chain recombines TRBV29-1 with TRBJ2-2; the D gene could be TRBD1 or TRBD2 (5 bases each). The sequencing input was CD4+ T cells sorted from blood. This TCR derives from a young woman in good health. The CDR3 loop is CSVKTGTDNTGELFF. The CDR3 coding sequence is TGCAGCGTAAAAACCGGGACGGATAACACCGGGGAGCTGTTTTTT.